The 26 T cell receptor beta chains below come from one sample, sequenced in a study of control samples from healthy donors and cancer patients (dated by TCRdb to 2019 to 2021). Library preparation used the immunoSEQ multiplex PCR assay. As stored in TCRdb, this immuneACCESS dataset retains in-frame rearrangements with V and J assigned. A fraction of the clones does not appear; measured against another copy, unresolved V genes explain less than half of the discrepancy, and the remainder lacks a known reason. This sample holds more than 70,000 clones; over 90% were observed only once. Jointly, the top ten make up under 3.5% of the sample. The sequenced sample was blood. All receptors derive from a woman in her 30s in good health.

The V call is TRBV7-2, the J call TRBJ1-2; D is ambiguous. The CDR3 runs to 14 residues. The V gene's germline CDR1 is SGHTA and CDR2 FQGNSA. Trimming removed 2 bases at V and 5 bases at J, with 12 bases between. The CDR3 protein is CASSLRVAEYGYTF. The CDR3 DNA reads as TGTGCCAGCAGCTTACGGGTTGCAGAGTATGGCTACACCTTC. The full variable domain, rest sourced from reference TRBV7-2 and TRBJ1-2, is GAGVSQSPSNKVTEKGKDVELRCDPISGHTALYWYRQSLGQGLEFLIYFQGNSAPDKSGLPSDRFSAERTGGSVSTLTIQRTQQEDSAVYLCASSLRVAEYGYTFGSGTRLTVV.

For the CDR3, the DNA is TGTGCCAGCTCCACCGTTGGGGAGACCCAGTACTTC. Amino acids: CASSTVGETQYF. The chain has TRBV18 and TRBJ2-5, with D unclear. Germline-derived CDR1 and CDR2 are KGHSH and LQKENI. With 6 bases removed from V and 5 bases from J, the gap between germline ends came to 10 bases. The CDR3 has 12 amino acids.

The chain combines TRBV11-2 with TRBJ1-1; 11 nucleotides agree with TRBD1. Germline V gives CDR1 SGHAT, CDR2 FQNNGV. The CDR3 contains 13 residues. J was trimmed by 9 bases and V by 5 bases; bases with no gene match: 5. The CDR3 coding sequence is TGTGCCAGCAGCCCCGGGACAGGGGGAAAAGCTTTCTTT. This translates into CASSPGTGGKAFF.

Here the CDR3 reads CASSQEGWNEQFF. Here the CDR3 DNA reads TGCGCCAGCAGCCAAGAGGGGTGGAATGAGCAGTTCTTC. The chain carries TRBV4-1 and TRBJ2-1; D remains ambiguous. Trimming stripped 0 bases from V and 7 bases from J, with 7 bases between. The CDR3 runs to 13 residues. Germline CDR1 is MGHRA and CDR2 is YSYEKL.

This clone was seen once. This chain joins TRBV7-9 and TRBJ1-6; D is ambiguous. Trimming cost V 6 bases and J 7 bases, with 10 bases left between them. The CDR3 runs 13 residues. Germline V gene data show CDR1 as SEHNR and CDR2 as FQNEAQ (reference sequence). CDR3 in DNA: TGTGCCAGCAGTCCATGGGGAAATTCACCCCTCCACTTT. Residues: CASSPWGNSPLHF.

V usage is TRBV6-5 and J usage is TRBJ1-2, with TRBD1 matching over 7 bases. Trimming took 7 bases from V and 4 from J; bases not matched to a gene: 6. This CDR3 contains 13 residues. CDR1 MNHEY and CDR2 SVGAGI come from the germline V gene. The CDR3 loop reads CASTKGQVYGYTF. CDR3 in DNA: TGTGCCAGCACCAAAGGACAGGTCTATGGCTACACCTTC.

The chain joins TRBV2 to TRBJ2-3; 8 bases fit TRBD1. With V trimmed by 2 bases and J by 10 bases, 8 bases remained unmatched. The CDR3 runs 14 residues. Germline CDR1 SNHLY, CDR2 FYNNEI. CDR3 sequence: CASSEYLTGDAQYF. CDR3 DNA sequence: TGTGCCAGCAGTGAATATCTGACAGGGGATGCGCAGTATTTT. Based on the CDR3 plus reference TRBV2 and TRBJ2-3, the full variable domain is EPEVTQTPSHQVTQMGQEVILRCVPISNHLYFYWYRQILGQKVEFLVSFYNNEISEKSEIFDDQFSVERPDGSNFTLKIRSTKLEDSAMYFCASSEYLTGDAQYFGPGTRLTVL.

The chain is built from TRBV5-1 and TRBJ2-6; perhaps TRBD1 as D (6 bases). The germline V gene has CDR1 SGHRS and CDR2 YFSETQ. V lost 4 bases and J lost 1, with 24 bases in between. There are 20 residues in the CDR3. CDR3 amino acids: CASSLHRARLRLSGANVLTF. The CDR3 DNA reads TGCGCCAGCAGCCTCCACAGGGCGCGCCTCCGATTATCTGGGGCCAACGTCCTGACTTTC. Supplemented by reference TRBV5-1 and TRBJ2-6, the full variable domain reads KAGVTQTPRYLIKTRGQQVTLSCSPISGHRSVSWYQQTPGQGLQFLFEYFSETQRNKGNFPGRFSGRQFSNSRSEMNVSTLELGDSALYLCASSLHRARLRLSGANVLTFGAGSRLTVL.

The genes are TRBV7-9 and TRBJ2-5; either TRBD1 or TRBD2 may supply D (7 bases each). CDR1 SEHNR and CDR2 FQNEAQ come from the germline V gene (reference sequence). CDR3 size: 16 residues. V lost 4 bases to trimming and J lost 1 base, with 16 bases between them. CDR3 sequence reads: CASSSTGRVRQETQYF. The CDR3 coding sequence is TGTGCCAGCAGCTCGACAGGGAGGGTTCGCCAAGAGACCCAGTACTTC.

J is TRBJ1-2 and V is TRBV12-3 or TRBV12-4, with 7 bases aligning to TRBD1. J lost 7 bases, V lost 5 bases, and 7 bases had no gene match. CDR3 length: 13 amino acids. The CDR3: CASSLLKGAGYTF. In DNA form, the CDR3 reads TGTGCCAGCAGTCTTCTGAAGGGGGCTGGCTACACCTTC.

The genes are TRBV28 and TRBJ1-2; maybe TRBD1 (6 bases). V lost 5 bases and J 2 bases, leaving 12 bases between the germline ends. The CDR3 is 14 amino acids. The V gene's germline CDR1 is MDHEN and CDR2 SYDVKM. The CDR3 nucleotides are TGTGCCAGCAGTCGATCCGGGACAAACTATGGCTACACCTTC. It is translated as CASSRSGTNYGYTF.

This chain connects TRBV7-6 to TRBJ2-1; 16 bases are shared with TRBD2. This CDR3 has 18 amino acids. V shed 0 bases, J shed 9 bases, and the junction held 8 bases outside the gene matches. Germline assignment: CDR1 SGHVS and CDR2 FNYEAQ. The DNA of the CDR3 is TGTGCCAGCAGCTTAGCGCTGGGACTAGCGGGGGGGCCAGCTGAGCAGTTCTTC. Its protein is CASSLALGLAGGPAEQFF. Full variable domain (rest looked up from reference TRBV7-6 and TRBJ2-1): GAGVSQSPRYKVTKRGQDVALRCDPISGHVSLYWYRQALGQGPEFLTYFNYEAQQDKSGLPNDRFSAERPEGSISTLTIQRTEQRDSAMYRCASSLALGLAGGPAEQFFGPGTRLTVL.

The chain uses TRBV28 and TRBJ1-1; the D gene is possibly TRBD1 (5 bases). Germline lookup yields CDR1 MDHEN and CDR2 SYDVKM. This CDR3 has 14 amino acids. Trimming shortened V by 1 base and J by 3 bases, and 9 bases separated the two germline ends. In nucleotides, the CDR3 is TGTGCCAGCAGTTTATCGGGAGGGGACACTGAAGCTTTCTTT. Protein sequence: CASSLSGGDTEAFF.

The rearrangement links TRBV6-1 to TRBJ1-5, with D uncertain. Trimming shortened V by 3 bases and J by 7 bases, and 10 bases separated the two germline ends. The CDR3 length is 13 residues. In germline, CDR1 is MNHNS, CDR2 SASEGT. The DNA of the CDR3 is TGTGCCAGCAGTGACATGTGGGGACAGCCCCAGCATTTT. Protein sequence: CASSDMWGQPQHF.

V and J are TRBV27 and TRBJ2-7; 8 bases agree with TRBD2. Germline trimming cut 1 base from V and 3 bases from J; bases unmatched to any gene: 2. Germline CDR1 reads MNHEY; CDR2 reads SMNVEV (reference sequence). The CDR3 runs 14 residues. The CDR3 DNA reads TGTGCCAGCAGTTTATACGGGGGGGGCTACGAGCAGTACTTC. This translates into CASSLYGGGYEQYF.

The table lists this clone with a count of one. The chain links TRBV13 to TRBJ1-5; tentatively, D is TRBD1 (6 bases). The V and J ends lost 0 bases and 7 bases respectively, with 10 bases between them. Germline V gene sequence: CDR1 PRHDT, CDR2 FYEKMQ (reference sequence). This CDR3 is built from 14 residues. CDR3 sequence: CASSLGQGQQPQHF. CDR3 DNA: TGTGCCAGCAGCTTAGGACAGGGACAACAGCCCCAGCATTTT.

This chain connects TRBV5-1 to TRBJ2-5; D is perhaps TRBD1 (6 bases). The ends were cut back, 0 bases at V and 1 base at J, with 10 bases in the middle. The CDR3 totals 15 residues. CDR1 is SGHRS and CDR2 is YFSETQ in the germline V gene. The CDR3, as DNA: TGCGCCAGCAGCTTGGCCGGACAGTTCCAAGAGACCCAGTACTTC. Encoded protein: CASSLAGQFQETQYF.

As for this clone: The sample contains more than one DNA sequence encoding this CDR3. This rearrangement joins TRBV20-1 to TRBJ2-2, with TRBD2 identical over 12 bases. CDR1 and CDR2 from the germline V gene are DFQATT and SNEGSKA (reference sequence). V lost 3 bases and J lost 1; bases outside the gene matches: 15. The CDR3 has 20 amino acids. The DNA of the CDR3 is TGCAGTGCTAGTTATTATACCGGGCTAGCGGGGGGGAAGAACACCGGGGAGCTGTTTTTT. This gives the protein CSASYYTGLAGGKNTGELFF.

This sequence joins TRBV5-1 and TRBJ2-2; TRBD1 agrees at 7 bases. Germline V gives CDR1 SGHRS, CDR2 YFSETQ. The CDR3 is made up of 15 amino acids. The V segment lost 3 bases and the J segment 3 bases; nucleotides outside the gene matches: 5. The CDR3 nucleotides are TGCGCCAGCAGCTCGGGCGACAGGGACACCGGGGAGCTGTTTTTT. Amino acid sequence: CASSSGDRDTGELFF. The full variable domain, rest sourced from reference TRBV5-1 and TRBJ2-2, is KAGVTQTPRYLIKTRGQQVTLSCSPISGHRSVSWYQQTPGQGLQFLFEYFSETQRNKGNFPGRFSGRQFSNSRSEMNVSTLELGDSALYLCASSSGDRDTGELFFGEGSRLTVL.

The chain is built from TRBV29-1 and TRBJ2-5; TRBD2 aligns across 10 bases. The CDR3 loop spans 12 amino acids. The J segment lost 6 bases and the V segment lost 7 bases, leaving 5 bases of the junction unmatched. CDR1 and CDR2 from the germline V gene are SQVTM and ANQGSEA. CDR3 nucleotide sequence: TGCAGCGCCTTTAGCGGGGGGCAGACCCAGTACTTC. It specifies CSAFSGGQTQYF.

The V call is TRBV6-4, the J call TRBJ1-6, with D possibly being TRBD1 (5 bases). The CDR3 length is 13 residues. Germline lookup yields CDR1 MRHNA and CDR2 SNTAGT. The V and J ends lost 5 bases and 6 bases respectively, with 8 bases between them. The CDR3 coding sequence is TGTGCCAGCAGTCGGGACGGTAATTCACCCCTCCACTTT. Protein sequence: CASSRDGNSPLHF.

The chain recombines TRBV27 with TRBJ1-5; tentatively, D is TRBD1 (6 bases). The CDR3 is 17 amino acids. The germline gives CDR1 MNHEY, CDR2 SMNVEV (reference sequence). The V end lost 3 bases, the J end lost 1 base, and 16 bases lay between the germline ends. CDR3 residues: CASSLGARTSSNQPQHF. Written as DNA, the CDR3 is TGTGCCAGCAGTTTGGGGGCCAGAACAAGCAGCAATCAGCCCCAGCATTTT.

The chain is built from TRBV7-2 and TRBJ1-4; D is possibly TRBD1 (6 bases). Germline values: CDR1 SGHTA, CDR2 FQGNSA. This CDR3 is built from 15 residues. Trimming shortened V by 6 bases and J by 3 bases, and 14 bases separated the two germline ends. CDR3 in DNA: TGTGCCAGCAGGCCCCAGGGGCTGGCTAATGAAAAACTGTTTTTT. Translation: CASRPQGLANEKLFF.

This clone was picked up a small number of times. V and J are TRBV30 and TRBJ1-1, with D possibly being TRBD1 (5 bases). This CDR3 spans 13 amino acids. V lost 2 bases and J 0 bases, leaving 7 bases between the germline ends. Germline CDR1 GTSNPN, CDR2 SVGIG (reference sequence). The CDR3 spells CAWSRGLNTEAFF. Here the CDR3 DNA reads TGTGCCTGGAGTCGGGGCCTGAACACTGAAGCTTTCTTT.

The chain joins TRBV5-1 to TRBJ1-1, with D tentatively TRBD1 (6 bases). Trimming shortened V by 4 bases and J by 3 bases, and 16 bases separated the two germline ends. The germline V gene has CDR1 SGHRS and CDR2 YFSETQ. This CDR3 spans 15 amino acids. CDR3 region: CASSIQTGSYTEAFF. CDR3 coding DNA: TGCGCCAGCAGCATTCAAACAGGGTCTTACACTGAAGCTTTCTTT.

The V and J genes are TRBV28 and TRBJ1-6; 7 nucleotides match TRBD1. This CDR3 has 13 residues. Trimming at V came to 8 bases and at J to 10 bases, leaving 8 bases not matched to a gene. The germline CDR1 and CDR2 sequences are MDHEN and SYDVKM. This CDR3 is CASGRQGKSPLHF. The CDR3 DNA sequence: TGTGCCAGCGGAAGACAGGGAAAATCACCCCTCCACTTT.